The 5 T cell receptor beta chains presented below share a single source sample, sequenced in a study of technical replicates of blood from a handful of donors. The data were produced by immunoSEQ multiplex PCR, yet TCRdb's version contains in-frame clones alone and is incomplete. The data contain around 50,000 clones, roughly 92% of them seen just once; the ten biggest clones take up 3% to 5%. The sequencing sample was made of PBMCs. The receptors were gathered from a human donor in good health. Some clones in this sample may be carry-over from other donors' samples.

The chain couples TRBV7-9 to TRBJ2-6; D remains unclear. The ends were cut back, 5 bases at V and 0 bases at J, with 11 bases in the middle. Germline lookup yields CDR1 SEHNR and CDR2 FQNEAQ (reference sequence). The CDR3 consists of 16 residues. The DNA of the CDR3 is TGTGCCAGCAGCGCCTTACCGAGCTCTGGGGCCAACGTCCTGACTTTC. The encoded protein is CASSALPSSGANVLTF.

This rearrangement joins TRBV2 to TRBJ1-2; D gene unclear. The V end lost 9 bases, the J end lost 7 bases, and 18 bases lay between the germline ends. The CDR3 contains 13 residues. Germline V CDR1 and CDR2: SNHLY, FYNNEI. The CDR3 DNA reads TGTGCCAGTAAGGAAGCTGGTCCAGGTGGCTACACCTTC. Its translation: CASKEAGPGGYTF.

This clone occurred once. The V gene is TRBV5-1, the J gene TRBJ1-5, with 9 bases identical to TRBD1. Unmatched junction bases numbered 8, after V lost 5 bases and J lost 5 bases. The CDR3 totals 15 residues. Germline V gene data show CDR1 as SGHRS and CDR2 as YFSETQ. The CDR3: CASSTRTGEDQPQHF. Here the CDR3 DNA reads TGCGCCAGCAGTACCCGGACAGGGGAGGATCAGCCCCAGCATTTT.

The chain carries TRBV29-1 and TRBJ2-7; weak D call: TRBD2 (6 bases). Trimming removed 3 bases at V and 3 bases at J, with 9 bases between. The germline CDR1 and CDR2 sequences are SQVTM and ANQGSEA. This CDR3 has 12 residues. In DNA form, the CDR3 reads TGCAGCGTTGAGCAGGGAGGCTACGAGCAGTACTTC. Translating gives CSVEQGGYEQYF.

CDR3 in DNA: TGTGCCAGCAGCTTAGCGTCCACAGGGACATACTTC. Translated: CASSLASTGTYF. The chain is built from TRBV7-8 and TRBJ2-7, with a weak D call TRBD1 (6 bases). This CDR3 comprises 12 residues. The germline gives CDR1 SGHVS, CDR2 FQNEAQ. V lost 0 bases to trimming and J lost 13 bases, with 13 bases between them.